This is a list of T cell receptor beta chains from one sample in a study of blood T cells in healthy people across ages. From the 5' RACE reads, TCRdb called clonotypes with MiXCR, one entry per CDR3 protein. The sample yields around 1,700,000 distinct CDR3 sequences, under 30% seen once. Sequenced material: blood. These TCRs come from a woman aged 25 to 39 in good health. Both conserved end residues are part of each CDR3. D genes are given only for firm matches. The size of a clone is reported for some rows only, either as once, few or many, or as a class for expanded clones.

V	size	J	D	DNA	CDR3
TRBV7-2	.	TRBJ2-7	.	TGTGCCAGCAGCCCTAGCCTAGCGCTGCTCTACGAGCAGTACTTC	CASSPSLALLYEQYF
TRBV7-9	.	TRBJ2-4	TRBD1	TGTGCCAGCAGCTACACCACAGGGGTGCTACAGATCGGGAACATTCAGTACTTC	CASSYTTGVLQIGNIQYF
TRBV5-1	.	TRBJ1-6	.	TGCGCCAGCAGCTTGAAGACGGGTAATTCACCCCTCCACTTT	CASSLKTGNSPLHF
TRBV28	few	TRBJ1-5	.	TGTGCCAGCAGCGGAGGGTGGCCTAGTAACAATCAGCCCCAGCATTTT	CASSGGWPSNNQPQHF
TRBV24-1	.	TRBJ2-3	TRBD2	TGTGCCACCAGTGGGACTAGCCAGGATACGCAGTATTTT	CATSGTSQDTQYF
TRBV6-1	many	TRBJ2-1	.	TGTGCCAGCAGCTTGGCGGTCTACAATGAGCAGTTCTTC	CASSLAVYNEQFF
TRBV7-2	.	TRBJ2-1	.	TGTGCCAGCAGCTTAAAAGCGGACTCCTACAATGAGCAGTTCTTC	CASSLKADSYNEQFF
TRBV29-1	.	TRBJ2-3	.	TGCAGCGTTGCCCTGACGACTAGTTCAGATACGCAGTATTTT	CSVALTTSSDTQYF
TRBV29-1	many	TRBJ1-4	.	TGCAGCGTTGAAGAGTTTAGGACAGCCGTTGCAACTAATGAAAAACTGTTTTTT	CSVEEFRTAVATNEKLFF
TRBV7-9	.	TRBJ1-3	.	TGTGCCAGCAATGGGGGAACTGGAAACACCATATATTTT	CASNGGTGNTIYF
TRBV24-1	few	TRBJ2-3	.	TGTGCCACCCGAGCCGAGAGGGACCCCGGAGATACGCAGTATTTT	CATRAERDPGDTQYF
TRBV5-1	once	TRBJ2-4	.	TGCGCCAGCAGCTCCGGCCCGCCGTCCTCCTACAATGAGCAGTACTTC	CASSSGPPSSYNEQYF
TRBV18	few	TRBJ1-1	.	TGTGCCAGCTCACCACCTCTGGGGCTCGGTTTGAATACTTTCTTT	CASSPPLGLGLNTFF
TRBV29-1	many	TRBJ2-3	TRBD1	TGCAGCGTGGAAACAGGGGGAGCAGATACGCAGTATTTT	CSVETGGADTQYF
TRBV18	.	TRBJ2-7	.	TGTGCCAGCTCACCTCCATCCTCTGAGCAGTACTTC	CASSPPSSEQYF
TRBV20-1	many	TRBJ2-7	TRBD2	TGCAGTGCTAGGGATAGCGGGAGCTCACCCTACGAGCAGTACTTC	CSARDSGSSPYEQYF
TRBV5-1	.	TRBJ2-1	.	TGCGCCAGCAGCAGGGGCCTTACCTACAATGAGCAGTTCTTC	CASSRGLTYNEQFF
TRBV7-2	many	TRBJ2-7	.	TGTGCCAGCAGCTTAGAACGCGGGCAGTACTACGAGCAGTACTTC	CASSLERGQYYEQYF
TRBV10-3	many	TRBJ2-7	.	TGTGCCATCGCTTACAATGACTACGAGCAGTACTTC	CAIAYNDYEQYF
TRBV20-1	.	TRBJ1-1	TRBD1	TGCAGTGCTAGAGCCCCAGGGGGCTGGACTGAAGCTTTCTTT	CSARAPGGWTEAFF
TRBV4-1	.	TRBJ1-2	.	TGCGCCAGCAGCCGACAACCCGTGGACCGATGTGGCTACACCTTC	CASSRQPVDRCGYTF
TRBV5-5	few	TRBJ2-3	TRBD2	TGTGCCAGCAGCTATACTAGCGGGAGGGCGAAAGATACGCAGTATTTT	CASSYTSGRAKDTQYF
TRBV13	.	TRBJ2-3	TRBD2	TGTGCCAGCAGCCCACTTGGTTCGAGCGGGGTGAACACAGATACGCAGTATTTT	CASSPLGSSGVNTDTQYF
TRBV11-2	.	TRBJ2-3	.	TGTGCCAGCAGCTTAGAGGGTCGGGGGACACGAGATACGCAGTATTTT	CASSLEGRGTRDTQYF
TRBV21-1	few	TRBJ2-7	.	TGTGCCAGCATCCGACGGGAGGAGCAGTACTTC	CASIRREEQYF
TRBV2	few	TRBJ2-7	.	TGTGCCAGTTCACCCCTCCGGAGGGAGGACGAGCAGTACTTC	CASSPLRREDEQYF
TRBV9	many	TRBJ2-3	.	TGTGCCAGCAGCGTAGAGACCGGCACAGATACGCAGTATTTT	CASSVETGTDTQYF
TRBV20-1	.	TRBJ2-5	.	TGCAGTGCTAGAGATGGAAGTGGGTGGCGGGCGGAGACCCAGTACTTC	CSARDGSGWRAETQYF
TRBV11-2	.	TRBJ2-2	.	TGTGCCAGCAGCCATCCCCCTGCCACCGCGAACACCGGGGAGCTGTTTTTT	CASSHPPATANTGELFF
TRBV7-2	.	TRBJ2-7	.	TGTGCCAGCAGCAATAGGGCGCAAGCGGACCCCTACGAGCAGTACTTC	CASSNRAQADPYEQYF
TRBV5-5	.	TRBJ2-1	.	TGTGCCAGCAGCTTGATCTGGGAGCTGGGCTACAATGAGCAGTTCTTC	CASSLIWELGYNEQFF
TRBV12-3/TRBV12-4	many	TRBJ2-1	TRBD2	TGTGCCAGCAGCCGACGACTAGCGGGAGGACCCATTGAGCAGTTCTTC	CASSRRLAGGPIEQFF
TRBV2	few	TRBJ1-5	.	TGTGCCAGCAGCCAACAGGACATCAATCAGCCCCAGCATTTT	CASSQQDINQPQHF
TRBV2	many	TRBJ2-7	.	TGTGCCAGCAGTGGGGAATTCGAGCAGTACTTC	CASSGEFEQYF
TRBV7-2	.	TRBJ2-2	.	TGTGCCAGCAGCTTAGGTGGGACTCTAACCGGGGAGCTGTTTTTT	CASSLGGTLTGELFF
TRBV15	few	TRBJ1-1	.	TGTGCCACCAGCAGAAGGGGGTCTAGGGCTGAAGCTTTCTTT	CATSRRGSRAEAFF
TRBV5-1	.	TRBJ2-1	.	TGCGCCAGCAGGAGGGAACCGCGCGATGAGCAGTTCTTC	CASRREPRDEQFF
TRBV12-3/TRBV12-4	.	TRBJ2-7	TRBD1	TGTGCCAGCAGTTCCCCCGCTAGGACAGGCATATGGAACGAGCAGTACTTC	CASSSPARTGIWNEQYF
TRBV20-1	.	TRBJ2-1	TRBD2	TGCAGTGTGGGGTGGGTCGGTAGCGGGAATAATGAGCAGTTCTTC	CSVGWVGSGNNEQFF
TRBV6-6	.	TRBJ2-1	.	TGTGCCAGCAGTTACTCCACGTCAACCCGCAATGAGCAGTTCTTC	CASSYSTSTRNEQFF
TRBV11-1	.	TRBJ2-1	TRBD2	TGTGCCAGCAGCTTAAGTTCGGGACTAGCAAATTCCTACAATGAGCAGTTCTTC	CASSLSSGLANSYNEQFF
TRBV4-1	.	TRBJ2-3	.	TGCGCCAGCAGCCCCCCCTACGGAGATACGCAGTATTTT	CASSPPYGDTQYF
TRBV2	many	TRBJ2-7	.	TGTGCCAGTCATGGACTATCCGCTAACTACGAGCAGTACTTC	CASHGLSANYEQYF
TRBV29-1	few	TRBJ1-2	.	TGCAGCGTTGAGGTGACAAGTATCTATGGCTACACCTTC	CSVEVTSIYGYTF
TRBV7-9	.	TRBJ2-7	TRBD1	TGTGCCAGCAGCCGATCCGGGACAGGGGGCGGTATGGAGCAGTACTTC	CASSRSGTGGGMEQYF
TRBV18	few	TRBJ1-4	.	TGTGCCAGCTCACCCTTTATCGACGGGGCTAATGAAAAACTGTTTTTT	CASSPFIDGANEKLFF
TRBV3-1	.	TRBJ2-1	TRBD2	TGTGCCAGCAGCCAGTTAGCGGGAGTGGCCTACAATGAGCAGTTCTTC	CASSQLAGVAYNEQFF
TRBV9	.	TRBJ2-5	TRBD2	TGTGCCAGCAGCGTAATGGCGGGGGGTAGAGAGACCCAGTACTTC	CASSVMAGGRETQYF